In its sample, the clone carrying this T cell receptor beta chain was seen many times. The sample comes from a study of patients with pleural tuberculosis. TCRdb fed the reads into MiXCR, producing one record per CDR3 protein. The sample has 45,000 to 60,000 distinct CDR3 sequences, around 6.7% seen once. The germline V gene has CDR1 MDHEN and CDR2 SYDVKM. Trimming removed 5 bases at V and 1 base at J, with 17 bases between. There are 16 residues in the CDR3. This sequence joins TRBV28 and TRBJ1-1; no clear D. This TCR derives from a human donor with pleural tuberculosis. DNA of the CDR3: TGTGCCAGCAGTCCCGGAGGAGTCGATAGGAACACTGAAGCTTTCTTT. It specifies CASSPGGVDRNTEAFF.